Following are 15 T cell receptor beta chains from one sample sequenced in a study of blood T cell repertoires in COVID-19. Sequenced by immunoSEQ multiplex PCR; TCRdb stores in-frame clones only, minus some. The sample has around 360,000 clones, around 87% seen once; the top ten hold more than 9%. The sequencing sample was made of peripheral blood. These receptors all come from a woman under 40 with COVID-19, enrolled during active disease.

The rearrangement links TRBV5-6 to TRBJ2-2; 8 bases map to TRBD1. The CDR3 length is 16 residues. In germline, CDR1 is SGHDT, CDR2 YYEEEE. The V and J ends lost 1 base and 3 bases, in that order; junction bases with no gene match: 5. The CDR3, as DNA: TGTGCCAGCAGCTTGCTGGACAGGGCCTACACCGGGGAGCTGTTTTTT. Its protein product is CASSLLDRAYTGELFF.

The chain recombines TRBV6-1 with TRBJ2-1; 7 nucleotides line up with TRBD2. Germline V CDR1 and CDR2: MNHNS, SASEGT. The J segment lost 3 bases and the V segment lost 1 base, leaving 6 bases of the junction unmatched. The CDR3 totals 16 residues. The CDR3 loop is CASSEGTSAFYNEQFF. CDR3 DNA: TGTGCCAGCAGTGAAGGAACTAGCGCTTTCTACAATGAGCAGTTCTTC.

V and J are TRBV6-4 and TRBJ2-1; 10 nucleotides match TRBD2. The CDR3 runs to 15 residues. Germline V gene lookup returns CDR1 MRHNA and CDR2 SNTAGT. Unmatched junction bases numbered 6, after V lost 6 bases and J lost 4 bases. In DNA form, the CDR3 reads TGTGCCAGCAGCCGGGAGGGACTAGCGTACAATGAGCAGTTCTTC. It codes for CASSREGLAYNEQFF.

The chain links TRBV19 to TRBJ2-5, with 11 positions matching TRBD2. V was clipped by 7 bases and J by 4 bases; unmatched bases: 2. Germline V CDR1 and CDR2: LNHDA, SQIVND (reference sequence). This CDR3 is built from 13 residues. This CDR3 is CASNGLAGETQYF. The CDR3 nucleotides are TGTGCCAGTAACGGACTAGCGGGAGAGACCCAGTACTTC.

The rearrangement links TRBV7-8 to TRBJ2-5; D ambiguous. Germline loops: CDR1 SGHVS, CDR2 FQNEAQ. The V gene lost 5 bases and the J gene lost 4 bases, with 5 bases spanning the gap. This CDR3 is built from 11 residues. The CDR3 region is CASSPGETQYF. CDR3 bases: TGTGCCAGCAGCCCGGGAGAGACCCAGTACTTC.

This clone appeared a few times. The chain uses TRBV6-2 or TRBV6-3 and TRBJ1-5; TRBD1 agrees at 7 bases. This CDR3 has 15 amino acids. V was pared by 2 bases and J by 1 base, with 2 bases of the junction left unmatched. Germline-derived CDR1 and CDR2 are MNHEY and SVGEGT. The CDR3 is CASSYTTGSNQPQHF. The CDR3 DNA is TGTGCCAGCAGTTACACGACAGGGAGCAATCAGCCCCAGCATTTT.

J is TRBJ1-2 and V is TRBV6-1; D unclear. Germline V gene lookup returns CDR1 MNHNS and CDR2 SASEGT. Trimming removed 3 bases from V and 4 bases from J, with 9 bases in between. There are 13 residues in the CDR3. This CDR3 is CASSEAGSYGYTF. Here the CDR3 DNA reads TGTGCCAGCAGTGAGGCAGGATCCTATGGCTACACCTTC.

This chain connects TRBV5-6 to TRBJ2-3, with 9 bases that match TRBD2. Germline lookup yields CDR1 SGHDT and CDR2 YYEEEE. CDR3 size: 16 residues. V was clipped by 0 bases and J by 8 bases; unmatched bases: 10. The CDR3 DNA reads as TGTGCCAGCAGCTTGGTCGCGGGAGGGGCCCGGGGTACGCAGTATTTT. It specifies CASSLVAGGARGTQYF.

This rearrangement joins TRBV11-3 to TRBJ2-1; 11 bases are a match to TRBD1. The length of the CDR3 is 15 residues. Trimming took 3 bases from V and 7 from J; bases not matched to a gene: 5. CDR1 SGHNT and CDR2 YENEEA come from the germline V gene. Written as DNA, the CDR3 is TGTGCCAGCAGCTTTGGGACAGGGGGGCAGAATGAGCAGTTCTTC. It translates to CASSFGTGGQNEQFF.

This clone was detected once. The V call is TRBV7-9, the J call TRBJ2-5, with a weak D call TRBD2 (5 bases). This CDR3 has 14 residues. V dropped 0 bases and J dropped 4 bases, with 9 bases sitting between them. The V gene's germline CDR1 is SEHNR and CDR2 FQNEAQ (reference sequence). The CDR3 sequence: CASSLAGGIETQYF. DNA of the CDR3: TGTGCCAGCAGCTTAGCTGGAGGAATAGAGACCCAGTACTTC.

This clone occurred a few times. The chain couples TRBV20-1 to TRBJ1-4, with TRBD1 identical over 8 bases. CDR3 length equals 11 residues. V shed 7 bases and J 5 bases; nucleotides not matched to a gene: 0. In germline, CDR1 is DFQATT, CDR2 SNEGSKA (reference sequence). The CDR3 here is CSGQGNEKLFF. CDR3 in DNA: TGCAGTGGACAGGGGAATGAAAAACTGTTTTTT.

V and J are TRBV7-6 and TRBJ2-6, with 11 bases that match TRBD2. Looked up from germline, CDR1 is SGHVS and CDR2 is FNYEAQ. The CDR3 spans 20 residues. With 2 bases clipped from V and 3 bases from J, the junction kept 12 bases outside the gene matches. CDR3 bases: TGTGCCAGCAGCTTACCTTTACTAGCGGGAGACACTGATGGGGCCAACGTCCTGACTTTC. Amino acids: CASSLPLLAGDTDGANVLTF.

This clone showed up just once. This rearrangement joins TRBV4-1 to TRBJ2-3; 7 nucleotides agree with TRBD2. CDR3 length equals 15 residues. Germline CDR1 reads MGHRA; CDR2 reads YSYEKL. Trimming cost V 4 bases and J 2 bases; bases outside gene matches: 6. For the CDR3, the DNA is TGCGCCAGCAGCCGCCTAGCGGTTTCCACAGATACGCAGTATTTT. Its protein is CASSRLAVSTDTQYF.

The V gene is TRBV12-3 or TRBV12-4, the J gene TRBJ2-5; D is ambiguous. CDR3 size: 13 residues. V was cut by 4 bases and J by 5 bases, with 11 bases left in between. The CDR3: CASSSFSDETQYF. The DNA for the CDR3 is TGTGCCAGCAGTTCATTCAGCGACGAGACCCAGTACTTC.

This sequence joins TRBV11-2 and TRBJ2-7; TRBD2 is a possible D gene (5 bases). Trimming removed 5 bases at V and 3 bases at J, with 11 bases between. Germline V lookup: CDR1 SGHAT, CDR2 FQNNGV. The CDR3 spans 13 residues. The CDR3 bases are TGTGCCAGCAGCCCCGGACTGCTCTACGAGCAGTACTTC. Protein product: CASSPGLLYEQYF. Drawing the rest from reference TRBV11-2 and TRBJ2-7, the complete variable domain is EAGVAQSPRYKIIEKRQSVAFWCNPISGHATLYWYQQILGQGPKLLIQFQNNGVVDDSQLPKDRFSAERLKGVDSTLKIQPAKLEDSAVYLCASSPGLLYEQYFGPGTRLTVT.